These T cell receptor beta chains were read from a single sample in a study of blood T cell repertoires in COVID-19. Profiled with immunoSEQ multiplex PCR; TCRdb holds only in-frame clones, not every one. The sample lists under 300,000 clones; around 83% were seen once. The specimen sequenced was peripheral blood. The receptors were gathered from a woman aged 18-29 years with acute or convalescent COVID-19. CDR3s include the opening cysteine and the closing phenylalanine or tryptophan.

V	J	CDR3
TRBV19	TRBJ1-5	CASSIGTGEGGQPQHF
TRBV27	TRBJ2-6	CASSPGHGNSGANVLTF
TRBV24-1	TRBJ1-2	CATQFRGGYTF
TRBV5-5	TRBJ2-3	CASSLGLEGLGSTDTQYF
TRBV7-8	TRBJ1-4	CASSLASGRGLEKLFF
TRBV30	TRBJ1-3	CAWTQQGNTIYF
TRBV7-9	TRBJ2-1	CASSPIAGGPFNEQFF
TRBV28	TRBJ2-3	CASSRTVNTQYF
TRBV5-1	TRBJ2-7	CASSLTSGSAPREQYF
TRBV19	TRBJ2-7	CASSTIAILSGSPYEQYF
TRBV6-2/TRBV6-3	TRBJ1-5	CASSYSIGQGGLSNQPQHF
TRBV7-8	TRBJ1-1	CASSLRRENTEAFF
TRBV5-4	TRBJ2-1	CASSLRASGIEQFF
TRBV3-1/TRBV3-2	TRBJ2-5	CASSHSGGVETQYF
TRBV5-4	TRBJ2-1	CASSLGSGNEQLF
TRBV28	TRBJ2-1	CASSSASGGWYNEQFF
TRBV30	TRBJ1-2	CAWSGFGQGYYGYTF
TRBV30	TRBJ1-1	CAYNVEGPTLGAFF
TRBV29-1	TRBJ2-1	CSVEHRGRYNEQFF
TRBV6-6	TRBJ1-1	CASSYSTSEAFF
TRBV27	TRBJ2-1	CASSLVGGQNNEQFF
TRBV5-1	TRBJ1-1	CASSLPGGTEAFF
TRBV18	TRBJ1-2	CASSRSPTGTGVGYTF
TRBV30	TRBJ2-1	CAWSGIRTSGSYNEQFF
TRBV10-3	TRBJ1-4	CAIQKDRAGEKLFF
TRBV6-1	TRBJ1-5	CASSEDRGRNQPQHF
TRBV28	TRBJ2-7	CASNPAVGTYEQYF
TRBV4-3	TRBJ1-1	CASSPRGRDTEAFF
TRBV11-3	TRBJ2-1	CASSTRDRGNEQFF
TRBV2	TRBJ2-7	CASIDNYEQYF
TRBV5-6	TRBJ2-7	CASSLAYEQYF
TRBV15	TRBJ1-5	CATSRDHGGPQPQHF
TRBV20-1	TRBJ1-1	CSASGYKDRGHGMNTEAFF
TRBV9	TRBJ2-3	CASSVAVEGYTDTQYF
TRBV10-3	TRBJ1-1	CAISESWQMNTEAFF
TRBV5-4	TRBJ1-2	CASSLVNVRPGPSYGYTF
TRBV27	TRBJ2-2	CASTHPGQGAPGELFF
TRBV6-2/TRBV6-3	TRBJ2-1	CASSYRTSGIGHEQFF
TRBV18	TRBJ1-4	CASSPPATAEKLFF
TRBV7-9	TRBJ2-7	CASSLGVPTSENSYEQYF
TRBV6-1	TRBJ2-7	CASSEALRWGQTYEQYF
TRBV30	TRBJ1-2	CAWSRGPYGYTF
TRBV13	TRBJ2-1	CASSSTSSYNEQFF
TRBV19	TRBJ2-1	CASSSRGSGLQPAKVNEQFF
TRBV29-1	TRBJ2-7	CSVESRDSYEQYF
TRBV5-1	TRBJ2-1	CASSPGTSVYNEQFF
TRBV15	TRBJ2-7	CATSREWGLEQYF